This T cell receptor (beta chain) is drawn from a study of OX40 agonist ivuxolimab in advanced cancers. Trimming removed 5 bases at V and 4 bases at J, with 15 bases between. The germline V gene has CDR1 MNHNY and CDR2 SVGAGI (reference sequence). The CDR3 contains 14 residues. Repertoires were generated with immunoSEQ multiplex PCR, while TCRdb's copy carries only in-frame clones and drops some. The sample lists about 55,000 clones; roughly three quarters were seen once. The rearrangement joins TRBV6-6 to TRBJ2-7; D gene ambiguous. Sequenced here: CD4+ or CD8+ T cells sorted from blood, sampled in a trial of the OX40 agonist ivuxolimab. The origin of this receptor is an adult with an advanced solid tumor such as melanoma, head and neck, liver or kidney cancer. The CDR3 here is CASSPQGRIYEQYF. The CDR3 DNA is TGTGCCAGCAGTCCCCAAGGACGGATTTACGAGCAGTACTTC.